The 24 T cell receptor beta chains listed next were all sequenced from one sample in a study of human T cells and chemical hapten exposure. Each CDR3 protein gets one entry after TCRdb re-called the RACE reads with MiXCR. Among 150,000 to 200,000 distinct CDR3 sequences listed, 14% were seen once. Time point described: patch test 1, 2 weeks after DPC sensitization. Treatment here: therapeutic diphenylcyclopropenone sensitization with weekly scalp DPC. The material was whole blood, obtained in connection with sensitization to the hapten diphenylcyclopropenone (DPC). The source is a woman aged 25 to 45 with alopecia areata. Some clones in this sample may be carry-over from other donors' samples.

This clonotype was detected only a few times. CDR3 sequence reads: CASSPKTGTGIYEQYF. Written as DNA, the CDR3 is TGTGCCAGCTCACCTAAGACCGGGACAGGTATCTACGAGCAGTACTTC. The J gene is TRBJ2-7, the V gene TRBV18; 8 bases are a match to TRBD1. This CDR3 spans 16 amino acids. After removal of 3 bases from V and 3 bases from J, the junction contained 10 bases not matched to a gene. Germline lookup yields CDR1 KGHSH and CDR2 LQKENI.

This chain links TRBV28 with TRBJ1-5, with 11 bases lining up with TRBD1. Per germline, CDR1 MDHEN and CDR2 SYDVKM. The CDR3 totals 14 residues. The ends lost 6 bases at V and 8 bases at J; junction bases unmatched: 6. The CDR3 protein is CASRAGTGGEPQHF. The CDR3 DNA sequence: TGTGCCAGCAGGGCCGGGACAGGGGGAGAGCCCCAGCATTTT.

This chain links TRBV7-6 with TRBJ2-3, with 9 bases matching TRBD2. Germline CDR1 SGHVS, CDR2 FNYEAQ. This CDR3 spans 15 amino acids. V lost 5 bases to trimming and J lost 3 bases; unmatched junction nucleotides: 6. This chain's CDR3 is CASSPRRGGTDTQYF. For the CDR3, the DNA is TGTGCCAGCAGCCCCAGGCGGGGGGGGACAGATACGCAGTATTTT. Full variable domain (rest looked up from reference TRBV7-6 and TRBJ2-3): GAGVSQSPRYKVTKRGQDVALRCDPISGHVSLYWYRQALGQGPEFLTYFNYEAQQDKSGLPNDRFSAERPEGSISTLTIQRTEQRDSAMYRCASSPRRGGTDTQYFGPGTRLTVL.

This clonotype has a handful of counts. The J gene is TRBJ2-7, the V gene TRBV18; D unclear. V was cut by 1 base and J by 5 bases, with 15 bases left in between. Germline V gene lookup returns CDR1 KGHSH and CDR2 LQKENI. The length of the CDR3 is 15 residues. The CDR3 coding sequence is TGTGCCAGCTCACCACGTGACAAGGTGAACAACGAGCAGTACTTC. Its protein is CASSPRDKVNNEQYF.

This clonotype was seen at least ten times. The chain employs TRBV12-5 and TRBJ2-5; D is tentatively TRBD1 or TRBD2 (5 bases each). V was clipped by 9 bases and J by 1 base, with 15 bases between them. The CDR3 runs to 14 residues. Germline CDR1 reads LGHNT; CDR2 reads FRNRAP. For the CDR3, the DNA is TGTGCTAGCTCCGGGACGAGCGTCCAAGAGACCCAGTACTTC. Translation: CASSGTSVQETQYF.

Only a few counts were recorded for this clonotype. This may be a read error, as it is one base from a much larger clone. The J gene is TRBJ2-1, the V gene TRBV19; 9 bases match TRBD2. The CDR3 runs 15 residues. The germline gives CDR1 LNHDA, CDR2 SQIVND (reference sequence). The junction had 4 bases not matched to a gene; V was cut back by 6 bases and J by 1 base. The CDR3 coding sequence is TGTGCCAGTAGGTCCAGCGGGGGGTCCTACAATGAGCAGTTCTTC. Its protein product is CASRSSGGSYNEQFF.

This chain joins TRBV6-2 or TRBV6-3 and TRBJ2-2; D not resolved. V gave up 6 bases and J gave up 0 bases, with 11 bases separating them. From germline, CDR1 is MNHEY and CDR2 SVGEGT. The CDR3 contains 15 residues. CDR3 nucleotides: TGTGCCAGCAGCTTAAAGTTAACGAACACCGGGGAGCTGTTTTTT. Translating it yields CASSLKLTNTGELFF.

This clonotype has at least ten counts. J is TRBJ2-3 and V is TRBV12-5; no clear D gene. The CDR3 contains 12 residues. Per the germline V gene, CDR1 is LGHNT and CDR2 is FRNRAP. V was pared by 5 bases and J by 0 bases, with 3 bases between. DNA of the CDR3: TGTGCTAGTGGTACTAGCACAGATACGCAGTATTTT. It specifies CASGTSTDTQYF.

The chain joins TRBV3-1 to TRBJ2-1; no firm D call. V gave up 1 base and J gave up 6 bases, with 13 bases separating them. CDR3 length: 15 amino acids. CDR1 and CDR2 (germline): LGHDT, YNNKEL (reference sequence). The CDR3 loop is CASSQAPPGVNEQFF. As DNA, the CDR3 is TGTGCCAGCAGCCAAGCCCCGCCTGGGGTCAATGAGCAGTTCTTC.

This clonotype was counted many times. The chain couples TRBV5-1 to TRBJ1-1; no reliable D call. V was shortened by 1 base and J by 0 bases, with 4 bases between the two germline ends. The germline V gene encodes CDR1 SGHRS and CDR2 YFSETQ. The CDR3 consists of 13 residues. CDR3 in DNA: TGCGCCAGCAGCTTGACGCTGAACACTGAAGCTTTCTTT. This sequence encodes CASSLTLNTEAFF.

This clonotype was counted at least ten times. The chain is built from TRBV29-1 and TRBJ1-1; D is unclear. CDR3 length equals 13 residues. Trimming took off 3 bases at V and 0 bases at J, with 8 bases between the two ends. Looked up from germline, CDR1 is SQVTM and CDR2 is ANQGSEA. The CDR3 bases are TGCAGCGTTGAGGCCGGGATGAACACTGAAGCTTTCTTT. It encodes CSVEAGMNTEAFF.

The rearrangement uses TRBV5-6 and TRBJ2-1; D is unclear. Germline V CDR1 and CDR2: SGHDT, YYEEEE. The CDR3 is made up of 15 amino acids. Trimming cost V 4 bases and J 2 bases, with 13 bases left between them. In DNA, the CDR3 is TGTGCCAGCAGCAGTACTCACTATCCCTACAATGAGCAGTTCTTC. Protein: CASSSTHYPYNEQFF.

The rearrangement links TRBV10-1 to TRBJ1-1; unclear D gene. This CDR3 has 14 residues. Trimming cost V 2 bases and J 8 bases, with 15 bases left between them. Germline CDR1 is WNHNN and CDR2 is SYGVQD (reference sequence). CDR3 in amino acids: CASSEGSIQGEAFF. CDR3 nucleotides: TGCGCCAGCAGTGAGGGGTCGATCCAAGGGGAAGCTTTCTTT.

The J gene is TRBJ2-7, the V gene TRBV3-1; the D gene is possibly TRBD1 (5 bases). V dropped 6 bases and J dropped 4 bases, with 16 bases sitting between them. The CDR3 length is 14 residues. Germline assignment: CDR1 LGHDT and CDR2 YNNKEL (reference sequence). CDR3 protein: CASSRPGPGYEQYF. The CDR3 nucleotides read TGTGCCAGCAGTCGACCGGGCCCAGGGTACGAGCAGTACTTC.

This clonotype was counted many times. V gene TRBV5-1 combines with J gene TRBJ2-7; TRBD1 agrees at 9 bases. The CDR3 has 14 amino acids. CDR1 and CDR2 (germline): SGHRS, YFSETQ. J was trimmed by 2 bases and V by 0 bases; bases with no gene match: 0. The DNA for the CDR3 is TGCGCCAGCAGCTTGGGACAGGGGGCCTACGAGCAGTACTTC. Residues: CASSLGQGAYEQYF. Together with reference TRBV5-1 and TRBJ2-7, the CDR3 gives the full variable domain: KAGVTQTPRYLIKTRGQQVTLSCSPISGHRSVSWYQQTPGQGLQFLFEYFSETQRNKGNFPGRFSGRQFSNSRSEMNVSTLELGDSALYLCASSLGQGAYEQYFGPGTRLTVT.

This clonotype has more than one count but fewer than ten. The chain uses TRBV29-1 and TRBJ2-1, with a tentative D call TRBD2 (7 bases). The CDR3 consists of 14 residues. V lost 2 bases and J 3 bases, leaving 11 bases between the germline ends. Germline V CDR1 and CDR2: SQVTM, ANQGSEA. CDR3 sequence: CSVERGRGYNEQFF. CDR3 nucleotide sequence: TGCAGCGTTGAAAGGGGGAGGGGCTACAATGAGCAGTTCTTC.

As concerns this clonotype: A much larger clone lies one base from this, so it may be a read error. This chain uses TRBV5-1 with TRBJ2-1; D gene unclear. Looked up from germline, CDR1 is SGHRS and CDR2 is YFSETQ. The length of the CDR3 is 16 residues. CDR3 in amino acids: CVSSLALPSSYNEQFF. Here the CDR3 DNA reads TGCGTCAGCAGCTTGGCCCTCCCGAGCTCCTACAATGAGCAGTTCTTC.

V usage is TRBV28 and J usage is TRBJ2-7; 9 bases match TRBD1. This CDR3 is 16 amino acids long. Per the germline V gene, CDR1 is MDHEN and CDR2 is SYDVKM. J gave up 2 bases and V 6 bases, and 11 bases lay outside the gene matches. CDR3 sequence (DNA): TGTGCCAGCAGAGCCGGACAGGGGACGGTCGCCTACGAGCAGTACTTC. It specifies CASRAGQGTVAYEQYF.

The sample holds a few counts of this clonotype. The chain combines TRBV7-3 with TRBJ2-1; 9 positions agree with TRBD2. The CDR3 runs to 15 residues. CDR1 is SGHTA, CDR2 FQGTGA, per germline. Trimming at V came to 4 bases and at J to 4 bases, leaving 5 bases not matched to a gene. For the CDR3, the DNA is TGTGCCAGCAGCTCGAGCGGGGGGAGGTACAATGAGCAGTTCTTC. It codes for CASSSSGGRYNEQFF.

This clonotype has only a few counts. The rearrangement uses TRBV7-2 and TRBJ1-2; 9 bases align to TRBD1. From germline, CDR1 is SGHTA and CDR2 FQGNSA. The CDR3 is 14 residues long. Trimming at V came to 6 bases and at J to 3 bases, leaving 5 bases not matched to a gene. The CDR3 coding sequence is TGTGCCAGCAGTCCCACAGGGGGCGACTATGGCTACACCTTC. Translation: CASSPTGGDYGYTF.

In its sample, this clonotype was seen a few times. V is TRBV29-1 and J is TRBJ1-1; TRBD1 aligns across 9 bases. CDR3 length: 12 residues. Germline V lookup: CDR1 SQVTM, CDR2 ANQGSEA. V dropped 6 bases and J dropped 7; count of bases not matched to a gene: 6. The CDR3 DNA reads TGCAGCGTCTCGAGACAGGGGGTTGAAGCTTTCTTT. This encodes CSVSRQGVEAFF.

The chain recombines TRBV6-2 or TRBV6-3 with TRBJ2-2; TRBD2 might be the D (6 bases). V lost 2 bases to trimming and J lost 4 bases, with 11 bases between them. The germline CDR1 and CDR2 sequences are MNHEY and SVGEGT. CDR3 length: 15 residues. In DNA form, the CDR3 reads TGTGCCAGCAGTTACCTCGCGGGGATCACCGGGGAGCTGTTTTTT. Translation: CASSYLAGITGELFF.

The sample holds many counts of this clonotype. V is TRBV4-3 and J is TRBJ2-1, with D maybe TRBD2 (6 bases). The CDR3 has 15 amino acids. Trimming took off 1 base at V and 3 bases at J, with 10 bases between the two ends. From germline, CDR1 is LGHNA and CDR2 YSLEER. CDR3 in DNA: TGCGCCAGCAGCCAAGTGGGTAGCGGCTACAATGAGCAGTTCTTC. It yields the protein CASSQVGSGYNEQFF.

The table lists this clonotype with a few counts. J is TRBJ1-3 and V is TRBV12-3 or TRBV12-4, with D possibly TRBD1 on 5 matching bases. V dropped 5 bases and J dropped 1 base, with 9 bases sitting between them. The CDR3 covers 14 residues. CDR3 sequence: CASSPQVSGNTIYF. The CDR3 region has the DNA TGTGCCAGCAGTCCACAGGTTTCTGGAAACACCATATATTTT.